This entry features one T cell receptor beta chain sequence. The sample comes from a study of blood T cell repertoires in COVID-19. The protocol was immunoSEQ multiplex PCR, while the TCRdb copy is restricted to in-frame clones and leaves out a portion. This sample yields around 200,000 clones, of which about 83% are seen a single time; roughly 1.2% belongs to the top ten. CDR3 length: 13 amino acids. The V gene lost 3 bases and the J gene lost 4 bases, with 9 bases spanning the gap. The sequence was obtained from a woman in her 30s with COVID-19, enrolled during active disease. The source material was peripheral blood. The chain combines TRBV12-3 or TRBV12-4 with TRBJ1-2, with a tentative D call TRBD1 (5 bases). CDR3 coding DNA: TGTGCCAGCAGTTTGGCAGGGCCCTATGGCTACACCTTC. Translated: CASSLAGPYGYTF.